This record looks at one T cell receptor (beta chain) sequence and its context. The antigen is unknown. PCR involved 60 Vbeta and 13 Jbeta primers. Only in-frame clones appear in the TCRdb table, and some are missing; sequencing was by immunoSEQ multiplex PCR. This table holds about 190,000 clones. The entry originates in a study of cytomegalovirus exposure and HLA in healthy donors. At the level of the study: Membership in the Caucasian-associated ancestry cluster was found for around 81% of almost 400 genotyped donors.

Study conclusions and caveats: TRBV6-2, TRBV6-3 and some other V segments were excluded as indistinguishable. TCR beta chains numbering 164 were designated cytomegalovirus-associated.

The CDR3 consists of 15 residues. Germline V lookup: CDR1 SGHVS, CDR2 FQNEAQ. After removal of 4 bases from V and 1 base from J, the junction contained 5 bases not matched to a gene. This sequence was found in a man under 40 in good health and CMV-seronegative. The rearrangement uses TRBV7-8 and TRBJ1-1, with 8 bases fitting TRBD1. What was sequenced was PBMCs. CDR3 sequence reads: CASSSLGQANTEAFF. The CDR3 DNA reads TGTGCCAGCAGCTCCTTGGGACAGGCGAACACTGAAGCTTTCTTT.